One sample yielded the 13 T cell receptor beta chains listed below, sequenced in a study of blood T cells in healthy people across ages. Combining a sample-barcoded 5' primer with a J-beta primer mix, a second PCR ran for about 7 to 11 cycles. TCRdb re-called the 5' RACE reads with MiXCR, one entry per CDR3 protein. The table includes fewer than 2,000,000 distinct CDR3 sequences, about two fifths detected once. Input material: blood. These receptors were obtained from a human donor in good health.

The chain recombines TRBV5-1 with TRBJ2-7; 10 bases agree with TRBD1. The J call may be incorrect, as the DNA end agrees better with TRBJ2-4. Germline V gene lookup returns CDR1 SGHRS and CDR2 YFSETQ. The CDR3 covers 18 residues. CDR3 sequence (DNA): TGCGCCAGCAGCTTGGGGGGGAACACCGGGACAGGGGTGGACATTCAGTACTTC. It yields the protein CASSLGGNTGTGVDIQYF.

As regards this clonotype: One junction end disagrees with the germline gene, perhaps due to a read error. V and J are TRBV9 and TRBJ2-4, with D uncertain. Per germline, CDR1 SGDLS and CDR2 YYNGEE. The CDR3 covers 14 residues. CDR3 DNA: TGTGCCAGCAGCGTAGGAGGATATCAAAACATGCAGTACTTC. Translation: CASSVGGYQNMQYF.

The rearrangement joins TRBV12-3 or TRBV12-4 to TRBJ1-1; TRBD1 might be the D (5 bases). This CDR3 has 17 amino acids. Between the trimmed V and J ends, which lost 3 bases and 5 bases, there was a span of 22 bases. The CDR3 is CASSFDSGGVIGTEAFF. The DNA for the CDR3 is TGTGCCAGCAGTTTTGACAGCGGGGGGGTAATCGGGACTGAAGCTTTCTTT.

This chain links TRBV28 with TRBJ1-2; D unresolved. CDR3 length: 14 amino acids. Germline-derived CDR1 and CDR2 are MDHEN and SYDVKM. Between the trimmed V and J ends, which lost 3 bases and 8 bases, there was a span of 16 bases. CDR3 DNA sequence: TGTGCCAGCAGTTTCCAGGTGACGGGATACGGCTACACCTTC. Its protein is CASSFQVTGYGYTF.

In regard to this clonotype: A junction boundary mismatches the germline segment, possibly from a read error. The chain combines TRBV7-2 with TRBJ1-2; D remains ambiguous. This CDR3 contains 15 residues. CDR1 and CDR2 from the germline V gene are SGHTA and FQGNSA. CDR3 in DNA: TGTGCCAGCGGCCCAAGCCCGGGGTTCAACTATGACTACACCTTC. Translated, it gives CASGPSPGFNYDYTF.

The CDR3 nucleotides are TGTGCCAGCAGCCCCCCCCTGGGCAGGACCTACGAGCAGTACTTC. Residues: CASSPPLGRTYEQYF. The chain combines TRBV5-6 with TRBJ2-7; D is ambiguous. In germline, CDR1 is SGHDT, CDR2 YYEEEE. Trimming removed 4 bases from V and 2 bases from J, with 16 bases in between. This CDR3 spans 15 amino acids.

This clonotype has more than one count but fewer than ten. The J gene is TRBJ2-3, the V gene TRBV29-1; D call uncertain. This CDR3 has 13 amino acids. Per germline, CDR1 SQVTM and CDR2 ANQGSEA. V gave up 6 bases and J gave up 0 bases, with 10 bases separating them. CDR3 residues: CSVHASSTDTQYF. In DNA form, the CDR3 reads TGCAGCGTCCACGCATCTAGCACAGATACGCAGTATTTT.

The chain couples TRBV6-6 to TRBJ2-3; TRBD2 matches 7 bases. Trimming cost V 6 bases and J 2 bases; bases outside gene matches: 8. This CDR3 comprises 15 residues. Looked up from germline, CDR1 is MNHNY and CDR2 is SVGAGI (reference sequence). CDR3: CASRTTSESTDTQYF. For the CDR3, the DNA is TGTGCCAGCAGAACAACTAGCGAGTCCACAGATACGCAGTATTTT.

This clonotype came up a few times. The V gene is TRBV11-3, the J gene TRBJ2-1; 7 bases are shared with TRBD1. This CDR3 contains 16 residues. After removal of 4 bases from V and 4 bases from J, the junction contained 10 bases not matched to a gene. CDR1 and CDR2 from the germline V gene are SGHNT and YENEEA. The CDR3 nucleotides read TGTGCCAGCAGCTCCCGGACAGGCCAACAATACAATGAGCAGTTCTTC. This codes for CASSSRTGQQYNEQFF.

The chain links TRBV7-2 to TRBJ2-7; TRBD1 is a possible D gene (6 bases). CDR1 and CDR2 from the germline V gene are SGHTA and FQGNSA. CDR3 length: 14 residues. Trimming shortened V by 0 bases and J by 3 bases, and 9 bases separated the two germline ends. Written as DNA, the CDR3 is TGTGCCAGCAGCTTAGCGGGGGCCGGCTACGAGCAGTACTTC. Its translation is CASSLAGAGYEQYF. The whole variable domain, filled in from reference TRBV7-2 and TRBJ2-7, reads GAGVSQSPSNKVTEKGKDVELRCDPISGHTALYWYRQSLGQGLEFLIYFQGNSAPDKSGLPSDRFSAERTGGSVSTLTIQRTQQEDSAVYLCASSLAGAGYEQYFGPGTRLTVT.

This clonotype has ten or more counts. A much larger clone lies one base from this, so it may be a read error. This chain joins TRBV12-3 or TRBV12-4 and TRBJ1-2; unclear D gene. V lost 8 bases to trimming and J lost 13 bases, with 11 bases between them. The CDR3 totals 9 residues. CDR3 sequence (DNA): TGTGCCAGCTGGATGTTGTGCACCTTC. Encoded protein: CASWMLCTF.

CDR3 sequence reads: CASSFPAGMMAEAFF. The CDR3 bases are TGTGCCAGCAGCTTCCCGGCAGGGATGATGGCTGAAGCTTTCTTT. The chain couples TRBV7-8 to TRBJ1-1; weak D call: TRBD1 (5 bases). V dropped 3 bases and J dropped 6 bases, with 17 bases sitting between them. This CDR3 comprises 15 residues. CDR1 SGHVS and CDR2 FQNEAQ come from the germline V gene.

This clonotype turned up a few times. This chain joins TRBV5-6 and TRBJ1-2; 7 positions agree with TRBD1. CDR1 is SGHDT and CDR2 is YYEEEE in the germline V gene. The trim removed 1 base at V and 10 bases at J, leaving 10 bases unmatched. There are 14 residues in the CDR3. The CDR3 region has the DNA TGTGCCAGCAGCTTGATCGGACAGGATTACGTCTACACCTTC. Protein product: CASSLIGQDYVYTF.